The present T cell receptor (beta chain) was sequenced within a study of metastatic and nonmetastatic thyroid tumors. Study summary: Where malignant and benign thyroid patients were concerned, repertoires were compared across blood and tumor or nodule tissue.

The sample holds a few counts of this clone. In the authors' workflow: To classify distant metastasis in papillary thyroid cancer, a model was built from CDR3 differences across clinicopathological groups. TCRdb ran MiXCR on the PCR reads. What appears here as the V and J calls and clone size reflects TCRdb's work, not the paper's. This sample has 10,000 to 13,000 clones; under 30% occur once, and the top ten carry about 11%. This CDR3 spans 15 amino acids. In germline, CDR1 is MNHEY, CDR2 SMNVEV (reference sequence). V lost 7 bases to trimming and J lost 6 bases, with 22 bases between them. Treatment of any kind had been given to no patient before thyroid surgery.

What was sequenced was tumor tissue. The V gene is TRBV27, the J gene TRBJ2-7; a possible D gene is TRBD1 (6 bases). The origin of this receptor is a male donor with papillary thyroid cancer or a benign thyroid nodule (not recorded which). Some clones in this sample may be carry-over from other donors' samples. The CDR3 nucleotides read TGTGCCAGCAAGAGGAGTGGGACATCCCCCCTCGAGCAGTACTTC. Translating it yields CASKRSGTSPLEQYF.